Listed below are T cell receptor beta chains from one sample, sequenced in a study of shared clonotypes between healthy human individuals. Sequencing used immunoSEQ multiplex PCR; TCRdb keeps in-frame clones, though not all of them. Of fewer than 3 million clones in the sample, less than 95% were seen once. Sequencing was done on a sample of naive CD4+ T cells from PBMCs. The receptors shown here come from a man between 18 and 35 years old in good health. Some clones in this sample may be carry-over from other donors' samples. Each CDR3 is given with its conserved first and last residue. Fields, in order: V gene, J gene, D gene, clone size, CDR3 DNA, CDR3 protein. The D gene is left open where the match is weak. Not every row has a clone size; where given, it reads once, few, many or a size class.

>TRBV9|TRBJ2-5|-|-
TGTGCCAGCAGCGTAGATCGAGATGAGACCCAGTACTTC
CASSVDRDETQYF
>TRBV28|TRBJ1-5|-|-
TGTGCCAGCAGTTTAGATGGGGGTCAGCCCCAGCATTTT
CASSLDGGQPQHF
>TRBV28|TRBJ2-5|-|-
TGTGCCAGCAGCCCAACCAGCGGACTGCAGACCCAGTACTTC
CASSPTSGLQTQYF
>TRBV5-8|TRBJ2-1|TRBD2|-
TGTGCCAGGGAGCGCGTAGCGGGAGGGAACAATGAGCAGTTCTTC
CARERVAGGNNEQFF
>TRBV6-5|TRBJ1-1|-|-
TGTGCCAGCAGTCGGGGTACGAACACTGAAGCTTTCTTT
CASSRGTNTEAFF
>TRBV11-2|TRBJ2-5|-|-
TGTGCCAGCAGCTTCATACAGGCGGGCTCTAATCGGGAGACCCAGTACTTC
CASSFIQAGSNRETQYF
>TRBV6-5|TRBJ2-3|-|-
TGTGCCAGCAGTTCTGGAACACACCGGGTCACAGATACGCAGTATTTT
CASSSGTHRVTDTQYF
>TRBV6-5|TRBJ1-1|TRBD1|-
TGTGCCAGCAGACCTGGGACAGCAAGGAACACTGAAGCTTTCTTT
CASRPGTARNTEAFF
>TRBV5-6|TRBJ2-4|-|-
TGTGCCAGCAGCCCAAGTCCCAGGGTTTGGGCCAAAAACATTCAGTACTTC
CASSPSPRVWAKNIQYF
>TRBV2|TRBJ2-7|-|-
TGTGCCAGCTCCTCCGAAAATGACTACGAGCAGTACTTC
CASSSENDYEQYF
>TRBV4-2|TRBJ2-7|-|-
TGTGCCAGCAGCCAAGAAACGACGCGGGCCTACGAGCAGTACTTC
CASSQETTRAYEQYF
>TRBV6-6|TRBJ2-7|TRBD2|-
TGTGCCAGCAGTAAGGGACTAGCGGGGGTTGAGCAGTACTTC
CASSKGLAGVEQYF
>TRBV6-6|TRBJ1-2|TRBD1|-
TGTGCCAGCAGCCTCGGGACAGCCTATGGCTACACCTTC
CASSLGTAYGYTF
>TRBV19|TRBJ2-5|-|-
TGTGCCAGTAGTATACGTTTCAGTAACCAAGAGACCCAGTACTTC
CASSIRFSNQETQYF
>TRBV21-1|TRBJ1-2|-|-
TGTGCCAGCAGCAAAGCGGCGGGAGGCTATGGCTACACCTTC
CASSKAAGGYGYTF
>TRBV6-6|TRBJ1-1|-|few
TGTGCCAGCAGTTACAGCGGGTACTCCGAAGCTTTCTTT
CASSYSGYSEAFF
>TRBV5-1|TRBJ2-7|TRBD2|-
TGCGCCAGCAGCCGAGGGACTAGCTTCGAGCAGTACTTC
CASSRGTSFEQYF
>TRBV28|TRBJ1-5|-|-
TGTGCCAGCAATTCTTGGCCCCAGCATTTT
CASNSWPQHF
>TRBV14|TRBJ2-4|TRBD1|once
TGTGCCAGCAGCCAAGATTGGGCCAGGGGGATTCAGTACTTC
CASSQDWARGIQYF
>TRBV6-6|TRBJ2-1|-|-
TGTGCCAGCAGTTACTCGAAGGCGAATGAGCAGTTCTTC
CASSYSKANEQFF
>TRBV6-1|TRBJ2-7|TRBD1|-
TGTGCCAGCAGTGTACTGACAGGGGCCTCCTACGAGCAGTACTTC
CASSVLTGASYEQYF
>TRBV6-9|TRBJ2-7|TRBD2|-
TGTGCCAGCATAAGGAGAGTTAGCGGGAGGGAGAGGGGCGAGCAGTACTTC
CASIRRVSGRERGEQYF
>TRBV5-6|TRBJ2-3|TRBD2|-
TGTGCCAGCAGCTACCCTCCGGGACTACCTCGGGGGGGCACAGATACGCAGTATTTT
CASSYPPGLPRGGTDTQYF
>TRBV27|TRBJ2-1|-|-
TGTGCCAGCAGTTTATCATGGGGACGGAGTTCCTACAATGAGCAGTTCTTC
CASSLSWGRSSYNEQFF
>TRBV5-1|TRBJ2-7|TRBD2|-
TGCGCCAGCAGCTTGGTCCTGGGACTAGCGGGAGAACACGAGCAGTACTTC
CASSLVLGLAGEHEQYF
>TRBV19|TRBJ1-5|-|-
TGTGCCAGTAGTATAGCCAACACCGGCGGCCAGCCCCAGCATTTT
CASSIANTGGQPQHF
>TRBV29-1|TRBJ2-3|TRBD1|-
TGCAGCGTTGGGACAGGAGGAGATACGCAGTATTTT
CSVGTGGDTQYF
>TRBV18|TRBJ1-2|-|-
TGTGCCAGCTCGCCAATACAGACAGGCGCTGCTAACTATGGCTACACCTTC
CASSPIQTGAANYGYTF
>TRBV28|TRBJ2-7|-|-
TGTGCCAGCAGTAGGGAGGGGGCGGACTACGAGCAGTACTTC
CASSREGADYEQYF
>TRBV28|TRBJ2-5|-|-
TGTGCCAGCAGGCCATCGGCCTGGGGGAAGGAAGAGACCCAGTACTTC
CASRPSAWGKEETQYF
>TRBV10-3|TRBJ1-3|-|-
TGTGCCATCTCCAACAGGGAAGCCTCTGGAAACACCATATATTTT
CAISNREASGNTIYF
>TRBV5-6|TRBJ1-2|TRBD1|-
TGTGCCAGCAGCTTGTCGGACAGGGCCCGTGGCTACACCTTC
CASSLSDRARGYTF
>TRBV6-4|TRBJ2-2|-|-
TGTGCCAGCAGTGAGGGTTCGCTAGCGTTGTCGACCGGGGAGCTGTTTTTT
CASSEGSLALSTGELFF
>TRBV11-3|TRBJ2-2|-|-
TGTGCCAGCAGCGTACAGGGAGGGGACACCGGGGAGCTGTTTTTT
CASSVQGGDTGELFF
>TRBV6-5|TRBJ2-5|TRBD2|-
TGTGCCAGCAGTTCACATAGCGGGGTGTCTCAAGAGACCCAGTACTTC
CASSSHSGVSQETQYF
>TRBV9|TRBJ2-3|-|few
TGTGCCAGCAGCGTAGGTATCGGAGCAGATACGCAGTATTTT
CASSVGIGADTQYF
>TRBV5-1|TRBJ2-3|TRBD2|-
TGCGCCAGCAGGTCGCGGGAGCGTATAGATACGCAGTATTTT
CASRSRERIDTQYF
>TRBV14|TRBJ1-1|TRBD1|few
TGTGCCAGCAGCCAAGGGGACAGGGGATGGGTCACTGAAGCTTTCTTT
CASSQGDRGWVTEAFF
>TRBV29-1|TRBJ1-1|-|once
TGCAGCGTGGGACTCGGGACTGAAGCTTTCTTT
CSVGLGTEAFF
>TRBV6-1|TRBJ1-4|-|-
TGTGCCAGCAGTGAAGGAGACTTCGGAGAGTCATCTGCAACTAATGAAAAACTGTTTTTT
CASSEGDFGESSATNEKLFF
>TRBV5-4|TRBJ1-5|-|-
TGTGCCAGCAGCTTTTTCCCTGGGCAGCCCCAGCATTTT
CASSFFPGQPQHF
>TRBV6-5|TRBJ2-3|-|-
TGTGCCAGCAGTTACGGAGGGCCAAGCACAGATACGCAGTATTTT
CASSYGGPSTDTQYF
>TRBV2|TRBJ1-2|TRBD1|-
TGTGCCAGCAGTGACGGGACAGGGGGCCGTGGCTACACCTTC
CASSDGTGGRGYTF
>TRBV7-9|TRBJ2-7|TRBD1|-
TGTGCCAGCAGCTTCAACAGGGGAACAGCTCCCTACGAGCAGTACTTC
CASSFNRGTAPYEQYF
>TRBV28|TRBJ1-2|-|-
TGTGCCAGCAGTTTTAGGCACCTCCTCTATGGCTACACCTTC
CASSFRHLLYGYTF
>TRBV5-1|TRBJ2-1|TRBD2|-
TGCGCCAGCAGCTTGGACGGGACTAGCGGGAGGGAGCAGTTCTTC
CASSLDGTSGREQFF
>TRBV28|TRBJ2-3|-|-
TGTGCCATAAGACAGACAGATACGCAGTATTTT
CAIRQTDTQYF
>TRBV9|TRBJ2-7|-|-
TGTGCCAGCAGCACAGGCAGTGGACTTAGCTCCTACGAGCAGTACTTC
CASSTGSGLSSYEQYF
>TRBV7-2|TRBJ2-2|TRBD2|-
TGTGCCAGCAGCTTAGCCCTACTAGCGGGAGTCACCGGGGAGCTGTTTTTT
CASSLALLAGVTGELFF
>TRBV5-4|TRBJ1-5|-|-
TGTGCCAGCAGCTGGGACGGACTCAATCAGCCCCAGCATTTT
CASSWDGLNQPQHF
>TRBV2|TRBJ2-5|-|-
TGTGCCAGCAGTGAACATGGGCAGTTGGAGACCCAGTACTTC
CASSEHGQLETQYF
>TRBV7-9|TRBJ2-6|-|-
TGTGCCAGCAGCTTAGGGGTAGGGTCGGTGGCCTCTGGGGCCAACGTCCTGACTTTC
CASSLGVGSVASGANVLTF
>TRBV29-1|TRBJ2-7|-|-
TGCAGCGCTTCTGGTGGGGGTAGTGGGAGAGGATACGAGCAGTACTTC
CSASGGGSGRGYEQYF
>TRBV7-8|TRBJ2-7|-|once
TGTGCCAGCAGCTTCGCCCTCAGGGGTCACGAGCAGTACTTC
CASSFALRGHEQYF